Listed here is a single T cell receptor beta chain. The data originate from a study of T cell responses to AZD1222 COVID-19 vaccine. The length of the CDR3 is 18 residues. CDR1 is SGHNT and CDR2 is YENEEA in the germline V gene. Trimming removed 0 bases from V and 2 bases from J; junction bases left unmatched: 10. Assay used: immunoSEQ multiplex PCR; TCRdb lists only in-frame clones, some missing. The table records roughly 110,000 clones, roughly 87% of them present only once. The clonotype comes from an adult in good health. This sample comprised peripheral blood, obtained on day 0 of AZD1222 vaccination. The chain carries TRBV11-3 and TRBJ2-1, with 7 bases aligning to TRBD2. The CDR3 protein is CASSLDQGGSVTYNEQFF. The CDR3 DNA is TGTGCCAGCAGCTTAGATCAGGGCGGGAGCGTAACCTACAATGAGCAGTTCTTC.